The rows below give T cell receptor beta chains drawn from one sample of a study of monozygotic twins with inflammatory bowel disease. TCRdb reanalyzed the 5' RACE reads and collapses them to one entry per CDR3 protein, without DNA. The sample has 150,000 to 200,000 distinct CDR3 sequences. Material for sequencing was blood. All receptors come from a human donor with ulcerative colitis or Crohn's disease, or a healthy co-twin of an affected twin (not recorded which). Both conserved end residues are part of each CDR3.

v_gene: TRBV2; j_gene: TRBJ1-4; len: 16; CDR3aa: CASSEFGQGTHEKLFF
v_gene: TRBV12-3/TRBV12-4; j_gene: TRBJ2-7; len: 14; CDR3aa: CASSPGTPSYEQYF
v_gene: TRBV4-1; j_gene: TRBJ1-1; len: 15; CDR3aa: CASSQMGQSGSDAFF
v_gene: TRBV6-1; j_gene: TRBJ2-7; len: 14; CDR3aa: CASSEWLVRSEQYF
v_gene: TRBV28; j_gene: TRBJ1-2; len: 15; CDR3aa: CASSLLRQLYYGYTF
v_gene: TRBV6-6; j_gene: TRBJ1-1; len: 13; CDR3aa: CASSYLEWAEAFF
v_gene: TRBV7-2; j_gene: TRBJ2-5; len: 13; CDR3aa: CASSPGVGETQYF
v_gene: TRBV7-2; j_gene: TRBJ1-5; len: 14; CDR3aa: CASSLGHSNQPQHF
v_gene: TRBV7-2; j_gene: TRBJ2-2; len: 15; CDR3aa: CASSLGALPTGELFF
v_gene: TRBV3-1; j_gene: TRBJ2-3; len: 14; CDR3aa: CASSQPGNTDTQYF
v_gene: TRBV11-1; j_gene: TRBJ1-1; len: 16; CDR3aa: CASSSSPDTLNTEAFF
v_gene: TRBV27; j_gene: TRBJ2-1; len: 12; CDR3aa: CASSGLSNEQFF
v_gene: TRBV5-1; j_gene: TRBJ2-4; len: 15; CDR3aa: CASSQPGGAQNMQYF
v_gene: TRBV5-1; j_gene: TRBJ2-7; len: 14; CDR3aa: CASSPLTGSYEQYF
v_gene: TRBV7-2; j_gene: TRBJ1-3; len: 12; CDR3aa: CASSRDGNTIYF
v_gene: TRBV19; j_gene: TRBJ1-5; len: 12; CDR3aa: CASSSGNQPQHF
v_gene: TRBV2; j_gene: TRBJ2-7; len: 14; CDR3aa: CASRADDRPLKQYF
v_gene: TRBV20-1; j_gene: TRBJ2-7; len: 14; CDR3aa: CSARDQRREVEQYF
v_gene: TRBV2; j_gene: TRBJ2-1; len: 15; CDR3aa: CASSSRLAGRDEQFF
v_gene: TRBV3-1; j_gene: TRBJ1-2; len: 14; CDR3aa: CASSQTFNSYGYTF
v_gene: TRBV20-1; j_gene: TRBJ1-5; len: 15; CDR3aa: CSAYTGTASNQPQHF
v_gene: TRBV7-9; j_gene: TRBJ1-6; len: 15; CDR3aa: CASSGDRGQNSPLHF
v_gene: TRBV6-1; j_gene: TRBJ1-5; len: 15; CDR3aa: CASSELTGANQPQHF
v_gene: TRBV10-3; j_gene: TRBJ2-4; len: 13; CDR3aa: CAISGGVGNIQYF
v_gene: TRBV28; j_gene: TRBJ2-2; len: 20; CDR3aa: CASSALGTSGRALNTGELFF
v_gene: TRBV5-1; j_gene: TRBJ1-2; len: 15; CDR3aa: CASSLAVAGGDGYTF
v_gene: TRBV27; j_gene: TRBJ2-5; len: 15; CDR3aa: CASSFWGKGVETQYF
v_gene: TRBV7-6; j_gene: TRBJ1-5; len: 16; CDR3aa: CASSLGDRYSNQPQHF
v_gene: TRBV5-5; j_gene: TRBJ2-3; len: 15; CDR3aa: CASSLDPHGTDTQYF
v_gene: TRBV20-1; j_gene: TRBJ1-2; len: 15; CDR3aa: CSARPTRPMGYGYTF
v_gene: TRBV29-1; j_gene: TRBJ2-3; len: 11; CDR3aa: CSGGTADTQYF
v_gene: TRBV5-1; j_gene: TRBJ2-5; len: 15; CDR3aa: CASSPLSSLQETQYF
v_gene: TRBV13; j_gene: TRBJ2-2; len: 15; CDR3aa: CASSLGSRRPGELFF
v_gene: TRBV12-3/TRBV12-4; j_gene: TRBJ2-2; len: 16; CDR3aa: CASNGGGPLNTGELFF
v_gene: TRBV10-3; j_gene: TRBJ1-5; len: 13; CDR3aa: CAISPGGDQPQHF
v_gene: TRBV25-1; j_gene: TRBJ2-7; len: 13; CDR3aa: CASSVGDTYEQYF
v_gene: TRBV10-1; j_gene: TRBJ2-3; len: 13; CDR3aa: CASSEREPDTQYF
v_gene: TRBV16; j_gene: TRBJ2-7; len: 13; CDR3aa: CASSPPVPTSQYF
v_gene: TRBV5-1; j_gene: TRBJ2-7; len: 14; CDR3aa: CVSSSGPPTYEQYF
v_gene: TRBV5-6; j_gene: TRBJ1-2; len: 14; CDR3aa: CASSAPGQIYGYTF
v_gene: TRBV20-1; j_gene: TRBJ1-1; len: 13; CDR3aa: CSARRTGATEAFF
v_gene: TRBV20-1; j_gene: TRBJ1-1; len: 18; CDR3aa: CSARDPRTGGLMNTEAFF
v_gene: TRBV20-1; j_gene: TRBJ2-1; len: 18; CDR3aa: CSAPRQTSGRWNYNEQFF
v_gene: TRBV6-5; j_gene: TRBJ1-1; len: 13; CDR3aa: CASSYRGYTEAFF
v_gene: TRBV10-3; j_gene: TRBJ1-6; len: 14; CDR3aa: CAIRAGPYNSPLHF
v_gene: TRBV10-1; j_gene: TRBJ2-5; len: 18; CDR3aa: CASSEDLRRQPPPETQYF
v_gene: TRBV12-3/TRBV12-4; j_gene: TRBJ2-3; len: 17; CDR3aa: CASSETSGGTSTDTQYF
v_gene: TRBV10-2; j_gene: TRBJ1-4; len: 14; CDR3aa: CASSTGQINEKLFF
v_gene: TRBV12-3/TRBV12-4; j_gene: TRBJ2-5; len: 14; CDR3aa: CASSLTGGEETQYF
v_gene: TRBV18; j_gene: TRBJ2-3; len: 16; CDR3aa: CASSPLGRGATDTQYF
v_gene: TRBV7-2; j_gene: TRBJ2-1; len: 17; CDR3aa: CASSLVGGGSSYNEQFF
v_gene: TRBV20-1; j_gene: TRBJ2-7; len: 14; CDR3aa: CSAGGTSGGYEQYF
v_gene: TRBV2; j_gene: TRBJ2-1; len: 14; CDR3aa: CASSEEPGNNEQFF
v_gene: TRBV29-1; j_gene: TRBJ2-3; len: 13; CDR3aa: CSVRGYGADTQYF
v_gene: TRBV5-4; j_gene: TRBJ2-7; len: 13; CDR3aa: CASSPGVPYEQYF
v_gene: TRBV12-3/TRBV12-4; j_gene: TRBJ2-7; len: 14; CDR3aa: CASRLQNSPYEQYF
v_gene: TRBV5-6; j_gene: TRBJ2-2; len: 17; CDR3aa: CATSRGPPSPNTGELFF
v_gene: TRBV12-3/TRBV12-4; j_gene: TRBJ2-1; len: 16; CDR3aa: CASSRLGGATTNEQFF
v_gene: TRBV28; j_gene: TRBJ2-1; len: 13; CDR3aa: CASSREKRVGQFF
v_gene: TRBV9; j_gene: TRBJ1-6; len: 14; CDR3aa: CASSVTVDNSPLHF